The 11 T cell receptor beta chains given below trace back to one sample, sequenced in a study of monozygotic twins with cystic fibrosis. This table comes from immunoSEQ multiplex PCR, and its TCRdb copy is limited to in-frame clones, with some not included. This table holds more than 15,000 clones, more than 80% found once. Sequencing was done on a sample of blood. These receptors came from a girl aged 2-10 years with cystic fibrosis.

V and J are TRBV19 and TRBJ1-1, with 7 bases matching TRBD1. Germline loops: CDR1 LNHDA, CDR2 SQIVND (reference sequence). This CDR3 has 13 residues. With V trimmed by 6 bases and J by 1 base, 2 bases remained unmatched. In DNA form, the CDR3 reads TGTGCCAGTAGCGGGACAGCGAACACTGAAGCTTTCTTT. This gives the protein CASSGTANTEAFF. The variable domain in full, with the rest retrieved from reference TRBV19 and TRBJ1-1, is DGGITQSPKYLFRKEGQNVTLSCEQNLNHDAMYWYRQDPGQGLRLIYYSQIVNDFQKGDIAEGYSVSREKKESFPLTVTSAQKNPTAFYLCASSGTANTEAFFGQGTRLTVV.

V usage is TRBV6-1 and J usage is TRBJ1-1, with 8 bases matching TRBD1. The CDR3 is made up of 15 amino acids. With 6 bases clipped from V and 4 bases from J, the junction kept 10 bases outside the gene matches. Germline-derived CDR1 and CDR2 are MNHNS and SASEGT. CDR3 sequence (DNA): TGTGCCAGCAGCCACCGGACAGGGTCGGGCACTGAAGCTTTCTTT. The encoded protein is CASSHRTGSGTEAFF.

This chain connects TRBV27 to TRBJ1-6; tentatively, D is TRBD1 (5 bases). Trimming took 3 bases from V and 11 from J, leaving 11 bases between them. The CDR3 totals 13 residues. CDR1 is MNHEY, CDR2 SMNVEV, per germline (reference sequence). The DNA for the CDR3 is TGTGCCAGCAGTTTGCGGGGCAGAACACCCCTCCACTTT. Protein sequence: CASSLRGRTPLHF.

The V and J genes are TRBV6-1 and TRBJ1-1; possibly TRBD1 for D (5 bases). Germline CDR1 reads MNHNS; CDR2 reads SASEGT. This CDR3 region has 13 residues. V lost 3 bases to trimming and J lost 4 bases, with 9 bases between them. The CDR3 region is CASSDLGGTEAFF. CDR3 DNA: TGTGCCAGCAGTGACTTGGGGGGCACTGAAGCTTTCTTT.

V usage is TRBV5-3 and J usage is TRBJ1-1; 7 bases are a match to TRBD1. TRBV5-3 is noted as an ORF with a role that remains uncertain. V lost 2 bases and J lost 3; bases outside the gene matches: 10. The CDR3 spans 16 residues. The chain's CDR3 is CARSLEGARSDTEAFF. In DNA, the CDR3 is TGTGCCAGAAGCTTAGAGGGGGCCCGGTCGGACACTGAAGCTTTCTTT.

The chain recombines TRBV6-1 with TRBJ1-2, with a weak D call TRBD1 (5 bases). Trimming removed 4 bases at V and 8 bases at J, with 14 bases between. Germline V CDR1 and CDR2: MNHNS, SASEGT. There are 13 residues in the CDR3. The CDR3 loop reads CASSVQGFEGYTF. As DNA, the CDR3 is TGTGCCAGCAGTGTTCAGGGTTTTGAGGGCTACACCTTC.

CDR3 sequence reads: CASSPRVTFYEQYF. CDR3 bases: TGTGCCAGTAGTCCCAGGGTTACCTTCTACGAGCAGTACTTC. The chain has TRBV19 and TRBJ2-7; tentatively, D is TRBD1 (5 bases). This CDR3 is 14 amino acids long. Germline V gene data show CDR1 as LNHDA and CDR2 as SQIVND (reference sequence). Trimming removed 5 bases from V and 3 bases from J, with 14 bases in between. The full variable domain, with the rest looked up from reference TRBV19 and TRBJ2-7, is DGGITQSPKYLFRKEGQNVTLSCEQNLNHDAMYWYRQDPGQGLRLIYYSQIVNDFQKGDIAEGYSVSREKKESFPLTVTSAQKNPTAFYLCASSPRVTFYEQYFGPGTRLTVT.

V gene TRBV4-1 combines with J gene TRBJ2-7, with 9 positions matching TRBD2. The CDR3 totals 16 residues. V dropped 2 bases and J dropped 0; count of bases not matched to a gene: 5. Germline lookup yields CDR1 MGHRA and CDR2 YSYEKL. The CDR3 DNA is TGCGCCAGCAGCCAATCCATTAGCGGGAGCTCCTACGAGCAGTACTTC. This codes for CASSQSISGSSYEQYF.

In its sample, this clone was seen once. The V call is TRBV2, the J call TRBJ1-1; D is unclear. The CDR3 has 13 residues. The V gene's germline CDR1 is SNHLY and CDR2 FYNNEI. The germline V and J ends were trimmed by 7 bases and 1 base, with 10 bases remaining between them. CDR3 amino acids: CASMRDTNTEAFF. In DNA form, the CDR3 reads TGTGCCAGCATGAGGGATACGAACACTGAAGCTTTCTTT.

The chain recombines TRBV9 with TRBJ1-5; TRBD1 is a possible D gene (6 bases). CDR3 length: 14 amino acids. Between the trimmed V and J ends, which lost 3 bases and 0 bases, there was a span of 7 bases. Germline CDR1 reads SGDLS; CDR2 reads YYNGEE. The CDR3 coding sequence is TGTGCCAGCAGCGCAGGGGTTAGCAATCAGCCCCAGCATTTT. Protein: CASSAGVSNQPQHF.

This chain uses TRBV19 with TRBJ2-7; the D gene is possibly TRBD1 (5 bases). The CDR3 runs to 14 residues. Trimming cost V 3 bases and J 1 base, with 10 bases left between them. Germline CDR1 and CDR2: LNHDA and SQIVND (reference sequence). The CDR3 region is CASSIVRGSYEQYF. CDR3 bases: TGTGCCAGTAGTATCGTAAGGGGATCCTACGAGCAGTACTTC.